The next 8 T cell receptor beta chains were all read from a single sample in a study of cytomegalovirus exposure and HLA in healthy donors. Amplification used 60 Vbeta primers and 13 Jbeta primers. Assay: immunoSEQ multiplex PCR; the TCRdb copy retains only in-frame clones and omits some. The data contain 150,000 to 200,000 clones, around 81% of them singletons. The sample was PBMCs. These TCRs come from a woman younger than 45 in good health and CMV-seronegative.

The V gene is TRBV27, the J gene TRBJ1-1, with 8 bases fitting TRBD1. Losses at the gene ends were 2 bases for V and 5 bases for J; bases not matched to a gene: 7. CDR1 is MNHEY, CDR2 SMNVEV, per germline (reference sequence). The CDR3 loop spans 15 amino acids. The CDR3 loop is CASSLARGRKTEAFF. DNA of the CDR3: TGTGCCAGCAGTTTAGCCAGGGGGCGAAAGACTGAAGCTTTCTTT.

This clone has a single count. At one end, the junction sequence differs from germline, possibly due to a read error. V and J are TRBV7-7 and TRBJ2-7, with 8 bases aligning to TRBD1. Germline lookup yields CDR1 SSHAT and CDR2 FNYEAQ (reference sequence). This CDR3 has 15 residues. CDR3 DNA sequence: TGTGCTAGCAGCTTAGGACAGGGTTTTGGATACGAGCAGTACTTC. Translation: CASSLGQGFGYEQYF.

The V gene is TRBV7-6, the J gene TRBJ2-5, with 12 bases lining up with TRBD2. Trimming took 8 bases from V and 5 from J; bases not matched to a gene: 6. This CDR3 comprises 14 residues. Germline V CDR1 and CDR2: SGHVS, FNYEAQ. Written as DNA, the CDR3 is TGTGCCAGCCAGGGACTAGCGGGTGGTGAGACCCAGTACTTC. Translated, it gives CASQGLAGGETQYF.

The V and J genes are TRBV19 and TRBJ1-5; the D gene is possibly TRBD1 (5 bases). There are 16 residues in the CDR3. V was pared by 5 bases and J by 3 bases, with 17 bases between. CDR1 and CDR2 (germline): LNHDA, SQIVND (reference sequence). The CDR3 is CASSPSDNILNQPQHF. The CDR3 region has the DNA TGTGCCAGTAGTCCGTCGGACAACATCCTCAATCAGCCCCAGCATTTT.

The gene calls are TRBV4-1 and TRBJ2-7; 8 bases map to TRBD1. Germline CDR1 MGHRA, CDR2 YSYEKL. With 4 bases clipped from V and 1 base from J, the junction kept 9 bases outside the gene matches. CDR3 length: 16 residues. CDR3 nucleotides: TGCGCCAGCAGCCGCGCACAGGGGGTTCGTTCCTACGAGCAGTACTTC. This codes for CASSRAQGVRSYEQYF.

This chain links TRBV28 with TRBJ2-1, with D possibly being TRBD1 (7 bases). Germline V lookup: CDR1 MDHEN, CDR2 SYDVKM. V was cut by 3 bases and J by 12 bases, with 12 bases left in between. This CDR3 is 12 amino acids long. The CDR3 sequence: CASSFNRGGQFF. The CDR3 coding sequence is TGTGCCAGCAGTTTCAACAGGGGAGGGCAGTTCTTC. Supplemented by reference TRBV28 and TRBJ2-1, the full variable domain reads DVKVTQSSRYLVKRTGEKVFLECVQDMDHENMFWYRQDPGLGLRLIYFSYDVKMKEKGDIPEGYSVSREKKERFSLILESASTNQTSMYLCASSFNRGGQFFGPGTRLTVL.

This clone was seen just once. The DNA of the CDR3 is TGTGCCAGCAAACCAGCGGGAGGGGGCTCCTACAATGAGCAGTTCTTC. Protein: CASKPAGGGSYNEQFF. The chain links TRBV14 to TRBJ2-1, with 10 bases fitting TRBD2. V trimming: 7 bases; J trimming: 0 bases; junction bases outside the gene matches: 6. Germline CDR1 SGHDN, CDR2 FVKESK. The CDR3 consists of 16 residues.

CDR3 DNA: TGTGCCAGCAGTCGAGACCAGGGGGCTAATGAAAAACTGTTTTTT. Protein sequence: CASSRDQGANEKLFF. The V call is TRBV6-5, the J call TRBJ1-4; TRBD1 agrees at 7 bases. Germline CDR1 is MNHEY and CDR2 is SVGAGI. The CDR3 extends over 15 amino acids. V was pared by 5 bases and J by 3 bases, with 6 bases of the junction left unmatched.